The sequence of this T cell receptor beta chain was determined in a study of CD8+ T cells in alopecia areata. Germline-derived CDR1 and CDR2 are SNHLY and FYNNEI. The CDR3 totals 15 residues. V dropped 6 bases and J dropped 1 base, with 12 bases sitting between them. Patients with alopecia areata provided lesional scalp punch biopsies as well as peripheral blood. Researchers picked out CD4+ and CD8+ T cells from PBMCs by sorting. As the sequencing template, cDNA was produced by extracting RNA and reverse transcribing it. Produced via immunoSEQ multiplex PCR; TCRdb's table is partial and in-frame only. This table holds 140,000 to 150,000 clones, roughly half found once.

The chain uses TRBV2 and TRBJ2-2; tentative D call: TRBD2 (6 bases). Here the sequenced sample was CD4+ T cells sorted from blood, taken at week 0. The clonotype was recovered from a human donor with alopecia areata. DNA for the CDR3: TGTGCCAGCAGAAGACTAGTGGTGAACACCGGGGAGCTGTTTTTT. Its protein product is CASRRLVVNTGELFF.